This T cell receptor beta chain was sequenced in a study of blood T cell repertoires in COVID-19. Germline V lookup: CDR1 ENHRY, CDR2 SYGVKD. The CDR3 totals 16 residues. Trimming removed 0 bases at V and 1 base at J, with 11 bases between. Clones were sequenced by immunoSEQ multiplex PCR, and TCRdb holds only the in-frame ones, with some missing. The table shows around 230,000 clones, with roughly four fifths occurring only once. The sequence came from a woman of 80 years or more with acute or convalescent COVID-19. The specimen sequenced was peripheral blood. The chain has TRBV10-3 and TRBJ2-3, with TRBD1 as a possible D gene (6 bases). CDR3 nucleotides: TGTGCCATCAGTGAGTCAAGGGCAGGGGGCACAGATACGCAGTATTTT. Residues: CAISESRAGGTDTQYF.